Presented here are 15 T cell receptor beta chains from one specimen sequenced in a study of blood T cell repertoires in COVID-19. This table comes from immunoSEQ multiplex PCR, and its TCRdb copy is limited to in-frame clones, with some not included. The sample has some 350,000 clones, 89% seen once. The sample consisted of peripheral blood. Receptors were obtained from a woman in her twenties or thirties with COVID-19, enrolled during active disease.

This chain's CDR3 is CASSPGGGGAQYF. DNA for the CDR3: TGTGCCAGCAGTCCCGGGGGTGGTGGGGCCCAGTACTTC. This chain joins TRBV7-2 and TRBJ2-5; weak D call: TRBD2 (6 bases). The V gene's germline CDR1 is SGHTA and CDR2 FQGNSA. Trimming pared 6 bases from V and 9 bases from J, leaving 17 bases between. The CDR3 covers 13 residues.

The chain couples TRBV5-1 to TRBJ2-3, with 11 bases aligning to TRBD2. The CDR3 is 15 amino acids. The V gene end was trimmed by 5 bases and the J gene end by 4 bases; junction bases not matched to a gene: 6. The germline gives CDR1 SGHRS, CDR2 YFSETQ. CDR3: CASSTSGRQSDTQYF. Here the CDR3 DNA reads TGCGCCAGCAGTACTAGCGGGAGACAATCAGATACGCAGTATTTT.

This chain uses TRBV19 with TRBJ2-2; the D gene is possibly TRBD1 (6 bases). Germline values: CDR1 LNHDA, CDR2 SQIVND (reference sequence). Deletions cut 3 bases from V and 0 bases from J, with 14 bases between. This CDR3 region has 17 residues. CDR3 region: CASSIRTTGTNTGELFF. The CDR3 region has the DNA TGTGCCAGTAGTATTAGAACGACAGGCACGAACACCGGGGAGCTGTTTTTT.

The chain joins TRBV11-2 to TRBJ2-3, with D maybe TRBD2 (5 bases). V lost 1 base, J lost 3 bases, and 17 bases lay in between. The length of the CDR3 is 17 residues. The germline gives CDR1 SGHAT, CDR2 FQNNGV. CDR3 in amino acids: CASSLAPRGPVTDTQYF. CDR3 DNA sequence: TGTGCCAGCAGCTTAGCCCCCCGCGGGCCCGTTACAGATACGCAGTATTTT.

V gene TRBV19 combines with J gene TRBJ2-2; TRBD2 might be the D (7 bases). The germline V gene encodes CDR1 LNHDA and CDR2 SQIVND (reference sequence). The CDR3 contains 15 residues. V lost 3 bases to trimming and J lost 3 bases, with 11 bases between them. The CDR3: CASSMGGLDTGELFF. CDR3 nucleotides: TGTGCCAGTAGTATGGGGGGGCTCGACACCGGGGAGCTGTTTTTT.

The gene calls are TRBV24-1 and TRBJ2-5; D uncertain. Germline V gene data show CDR1 as KGHDR and CDR2 as SFDVKD. V dropped 1 base and J dropped 1 base, with 6 bases sitting between them. CDR3 length: 14 residues. This chain's CDR3 is CATSDLSSQETQYF. The CDR3 nucleotides are TGTGCCACCAGTGATTTAAGCTCCCAAGAGACCCAGTACTTC.

J is TRBJ2-3 and V is TRBV9; 11 bases are shared with TRBD1. Germline values: CDR1 SGDLS, CDR2 YYNGEE. The CDR3 runs to 14 residues. V lost 3 bases to trimming and J lost 6 bases; unmatched junction nucleotides: 3. This CDR3 reads CASSGGTGGDTQYF. In nucleotides, the CDR3 is TGTGCCAGCAGCGGTGGGACAGGGGGTGATACGCAGTATTTT.

The chain recombines TRBV11-3 with TRBJ2-5; D gene ambiguous. V lost 1 base to trimming and J lost 8 bases, with 11 bases between them. CDR3 size: 13 residues. CDR1 and CDR2 (germline): SGHNT, YENEEA. CDR3 bases: TGTGCCAGCAGCTTAGCTCGTCTTAGTACCCAGTACTTC. Its translation: CASSLARLSTQYF. Filled out from reference TRBV11-3 and TRBJ2-5, the complete variable domain reads EAGVVQSPRYKIIEKKQPVAFWCNPISGHNTLYWYLQNLGQGPELLIRYENEEAVDDSQLPKDRFSAERLKGVDSTLKIQPAELGDSAVYLCASSLARLSTQYFGPGTRLLVL.

This clone has just one count. The chain is built from TRBV21-1 and TRBJ1-5. TRBV21-1 is described as a pseudogene. The CDR3 consists of 16 residues. DNA for the CDR3: TGTGCCACCATACGGTATAAAGGGAGAGTCAATCAGCCCCAGCATTTT. It yields the protein CATIRYKGRVNQPQHF.

This chain joins TRBV11-3 and TRBJ2-1; D is unclear. Trimming removed 5 bases at V and 0 bases at J, with 11 bases between. The CDR3 length is 15 residues. Germline V gene lookup returns CDR1 SGHNT and CDR2 YENEEA. The CDR3 region is CASSPPLSSYNEQFF. For the CDR3, the DNA is TGTGCCAGCAGCCCGCCCCTTAGCTCCTACAATGAGCAGTTCTTC.

The chain recombines TRBV7-9 with TRBJ1-5, with D possibly TRBD1 on 6 matching bases. CDR3 length: 17 residues. Trimming stripped 3 bases from V and 5 bases from J, with 20 bases between. Germline V gives CDR1 SEHNR, CDR2 FQNEAQ (reference sequence). The CDR3 loop is CASSFNSRSGGHQPQHF. The CDR3 DNA is TGTGCCAGCAGCTTTAATTCAAGATCGGGGGGCCATCAGCCCCAGCATTTT.

This CDR3 reads CASSSDGTYNEQFF. Written as DNA, the CDR3 is TGTGCCAGCAGCTCAGACGGGACATACAATGAGCAGTTCTTC. J is TRBJ2-1 and V is TRBV7-2; possible D gene TRBD1, 6 bases. CDR3 length: 14 amino acids. Germline-derived CDR1 and CDR2 are SGHTA and FQGNSA. The V and J ends lost 4 bases and 4 bases respectively, with 11 bases between them. Looking up the rest from reference TRBV7-2 and TRBJ2-1 gives the full variable domain: GAGVSQSPSNKVTEKGKDVELRCDPISGHTALYWYRQSLGQGLEFLIYFQGNSAPDKSGLPSDRFSAERTGGSVSTLTIQRTQQEDSAVYLCASSSDGTYNEQFFGPGTRLTVL.

The genes are TRBV9 and TRBJ1-1; D is uncertain. This CDR3 region has 15 residues. V lost 0 bases, J lost 6 bases, and 15 bases lay in between. CDR1 SGDLS and CDR2 YYNGEE come from the germline V gene. CDR3 residues: CASSVGSDYIPEAFF. The CDR3 bases are TGTGCCAGCAGCGTAGGGTCCGACTATATCCCTGAAGCTTTCTTT.

The chain couples TRBV10-3 to TRBJ1-4; tentative D call: TRBD1 (5 bases). Germline CDR1 is ENHRY and CDR2 is SYGVKD. V dropped 6 bases and J dropped 5 bases, with 7 bases sitting between them. The CDR3 extends over 12 amino acids. CDR3 loop: CAISRTNEKLFF. In DNA form, the CDR3 reads TGTGCCATCAGCCGGACAAATGAAAAACTGTTTTTT.

The V and J genes are TRBV4-1 and TRBJ1-6; no reliable D call. The V end lost 0 bases, the J end lost 7 bases, and 16 bases lay between the germline ends. CDR1 and CDR2 from the germline V gene are MGHRA and YSYEKL. The CDR3 totals 17 residues. The CDR3 reads CASSQDSGVTVNSPLHF. CDR3 sequence (DNA): TGCGCCAGCAGCCAAGATTCCGGGGTAACAGTGAATTCACCCCTCCACTTT.